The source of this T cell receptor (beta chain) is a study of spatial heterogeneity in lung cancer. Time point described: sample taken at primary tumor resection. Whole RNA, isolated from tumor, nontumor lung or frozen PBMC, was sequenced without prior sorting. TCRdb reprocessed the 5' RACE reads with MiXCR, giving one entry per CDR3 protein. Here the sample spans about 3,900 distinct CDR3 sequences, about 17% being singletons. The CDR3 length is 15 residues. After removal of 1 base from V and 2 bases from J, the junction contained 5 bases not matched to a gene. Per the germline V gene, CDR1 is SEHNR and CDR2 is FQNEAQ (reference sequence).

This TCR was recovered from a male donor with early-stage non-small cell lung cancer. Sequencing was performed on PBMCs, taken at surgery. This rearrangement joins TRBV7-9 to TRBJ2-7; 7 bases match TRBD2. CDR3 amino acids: CASSLGAGTTYEQYF. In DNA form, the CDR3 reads TGTGCCAGCAGCTTAGGAGCGGGAACAACCTACGAGCAGTACTTC.